The 5 T cell receptor beta chains given below trace back to one sample, sequenced in a study of beta chain features in type 1 diabetes. Notes on the study in general: Shorter TCRB CDR3s, moderately but significantly so, marked every one of the four CD4+ subsets in Type 1 diabetes patients.

Their recognized antigens are unknown. The sequenced template was cDNA made from the entire isolated RNA. Here immunoSEQ multiplex PCR was the method, and the copy in TCRdb shows in-frame clones only, minus some. The sample lists roughly 150,000 clones; about 63% were seen once. Sequencing was performed on naive CD4+ T cells from blood. These TCRs come from a man aged 25 to 40 with type 1 diabetes.

The chain uses TRBV27 and TRBJ2-3, with D hard to call. From germline, CDR1 is MNHEY and CDR2 SMNVEV (reference sequence). CDR3 size: 12 residues. The germline V and J ends were trimmed by 5 bases and 2 bases, with 5 bases remaining between them. This CDR3 reads CASSRSTDTQYF. CDR3 coding DNA: TGTGCCAGCAGTCGGTCCACAGATACGCAGTATTTT.

The rearrangement links TRBV9 to TRBJ2-5; no firm D call. Germline CDR1 is SGDLS and CDR2 is YYNGEE. Trimming removed 4 bases at V and 1 base at J, with 11 bases between. The CDR3 covers 14 residues. CDR3 bases: TGTGCCAGCAGCCCAGAAGCCTTCCAAGAGACCCAGTACTTC. The encoded protein is CASSPEAFQETQYF.

This rearrangement joins TRBV5-1 to TRBJ2-3; tentatively, D is TRBD2 (7 bases). The CDR3 has 15 residues. V lost 1 base to trimming and J lost 5 bases, with 14 bases between them. The germline gives CDR1 SGHRS, CDR2 YFSETQ. CDR3 protein: CASSLMRGLGDTQYF. DNA of the CDR3: TGCGCCAGCAGCTTGATGCGGGGGCTGGGAGATACGCAGTATTTT.

The chain uses TRBV7-8 and TRBJ2-3; 9 nucleotides agree with TRBD1. V was pared by 7 bases and J by 1 base, with 3 bases of the junction left unmatched. Germline V gene data show CDR1 as SGHVS and CDR2 as FQNEAQ. This CDR3 is 14 amino acids long. The CDR3: CASNRDRGTDTQYF. The CDR3 DNA follows: TGTGCCAGCAACCGGGACAGGGGCACAGATACGCAGTATTTT.

The V and J genes are TRBV5-1 and TRBJ1-2, with D perhaps TRBD1 (5 bases). From germline, CDR1 is SGHRS and CDR2 YFSETQ. The CDR3 is 12 residues long. V was shortened by 4 bases and J by 1 base, with 5 bases between the two germline ends. CDR3 sequence: CASSRGNYGYTF. The CDR3 DNA reads TGCGCCAGCAGCAGGGGTAACTATGGCTACACCTTC. The complete variable domain, with remaining parts taken from reference TRBV5-1 and TRBJ1-2, reads KAGVTQTPRYLIKTRGQQVTLSCSPISGHRSVSWYQQTPGQGLQFLFEYFSETQRNKGNFPGRFSGRQFSNSRSEMNVSTLELGDSALYLCASSRGNYGYTFGSGTRLTVV.